This T cell receptor beta chain was recovered during a study of blood T cell repertoires in COVID-19 (TCRdb year 2020). Concerning the study at large: The collaborator samples originated in the United States, Italy and Spain and spanned the acute and convalescent phases of COVID-19. The samples were drawn from the first 160 participants of the ongoing ImmuneRACE study and from under 1,500 subjects provided by 6 global collaborators. Subjects who had been exposed to COVID-19, were actively infected with it, or had recovered from it provided the deeply sampled blood TCRbeta repertoires that made up the dataset. The repertoires were released in a freely available public database intended as a resource for research on the immune response to SARS-CoV-2. Nearly every sample came with metadata listing a de-identified subject ID, COVID-19 status, age in years and sex. Where HLA class I and class II types were available, the types were taken from metadata supplied by the sample provider, not from assay-based typing. The prospective study material was composed of cDNA or gDNA derived from T cells, B-cell-depleted T cells, or PBMCs.

The immunoSEQ Assay, a bias-controlled multiplex PCR, was used to amplify TCRbeta CDR3 regions from genomic DNA. The original pipeline was this. Within the assay, amplification of reference gene primers was used to estimate how many nucleated cells each sample contained. Sequence reads were collapsed and filtered to measure the absolute abundance of every unique TCRbeta CDR3 rearrangement. For each sample, productive Simpson clonality was calculated by taking the square root of Simpson's diversity index across productive rearrangements. This immuneACCESS table, as held by TCRdb, lists in-frame sequences with V and J called but not all clones. Of the missing ones, under half trace to an unresolved V gene in checked studies; the others have no known cause. V, J and clone size are those of that table, while D and trimming were read from the DNA. Here the sample has 150,000 to 200,000 clones; around 90% occur a single time. The top ten clones comprise around 4.8% of the sample.

The research as a whole found: The amount of clinical and demographic metadata varied by source and participant and was provided uncurated.

Comment on this clone: Its antigen is still unknown. No much larger clonotype is one base removed from it; base qualities were not supplied.

Each collaborating institution followed its own protocols to collect whole blood in K2EDTA tubes. For TCRbeta analysis, collaborators shipped samples in one of three forms: frozen whole blood, isolated PBMCs, or DNA extracted from either of those sample types. The sequencing input was peripheral blood. This receptor was obtained from a human donor in a cohort sampled during active COVID-19.

The DNA reads TGTGCCAGCAGTTATAGGGACAGAACCTACGAGCAGTACTTC. Translated, this is CASSYRDRTYEQYF. Recombination linked TRBV6-5 to TRBJ2-7, with 7 central nucleotides matching TRBD1. From the cysteine up to the phenylalanine, the CDR3 has a length of 14 residues. Only the CDR3 region is kept as DNA, spanning 42 bases read in frame from base 1. V ends up 3 bases short and J 2 bases short, with an unmatched junction base count of 4. CDR1 and CDR2, per the germline V gene, are MNHEY and SVGAGI.